The 2 T cell receptor beta chains given below trace back to one sample, sequenced in a study of cytomegalovirus exposure and HLA in healthy donors. In the PCR, 60 Vbeta and 13 Jbeta primers were used. The assay was immunoSEQ multiplex PCR, and TCRdb's table has in-frame clones only and misses some. The table has some 120,000 clones, about 80% seen once. Sequences were obtained from PBMCs. These receptors all stem from a female donor in good health and CMV-seronegative.

The chain is built from TRBV11-2 and TRBJ2-3, with TRBD1 identical over 8 bases. This CDR3 has 16 amino acids. Germline lookup yields CDR1 SGHAT and CDR2 FQNNGV. After removal of 5 bases from V and 2 bases from J, the junction contained 9 bases not matched to a gene. The CDR3 sequence is CASSRARDRITDTQYF. The CDR3 region has the DNA TGTGCCAGCAGCCGGGCCCGGGACAGGATCACAGATACGCAGTATTTT.

The V and J genes are TRBV4-2 and TRBJ2-5, with D possibly matching TRBD1 (5 bases). Trimming shortened V by 0 bases and J by 5 bases, and 10 bases separated the two germline ends. This CDR3 contains 14 residues. Per the germline V gene, CDR1 is LGHNA and CDR2 is YNFKEQ. CDR3 sequence (DNA): TGTGCCAGCAGCCAAGATCGAAGGGGTGAGACCCAGTACTTC. It codes for CASSQDRRGETQYF.